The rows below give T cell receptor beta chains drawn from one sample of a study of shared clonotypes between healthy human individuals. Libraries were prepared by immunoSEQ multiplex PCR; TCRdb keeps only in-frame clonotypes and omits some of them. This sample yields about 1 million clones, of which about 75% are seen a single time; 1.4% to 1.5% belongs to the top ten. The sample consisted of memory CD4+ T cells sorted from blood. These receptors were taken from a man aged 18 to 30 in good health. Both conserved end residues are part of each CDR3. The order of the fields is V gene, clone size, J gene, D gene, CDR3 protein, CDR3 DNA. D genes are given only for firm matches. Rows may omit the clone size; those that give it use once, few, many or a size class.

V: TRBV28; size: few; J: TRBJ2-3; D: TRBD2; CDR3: CASSFERGSTDTQYF; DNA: TGTGCCAGCAGTTTTGAGCGGGGAAGCACAGATACGCAGTATTTT
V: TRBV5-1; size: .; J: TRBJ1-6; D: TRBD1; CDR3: CASSSGQGNSPLHF; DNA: TGCGCCAGCAGCTCCGGACAGGGAAATTCACCCCTCCACTTT
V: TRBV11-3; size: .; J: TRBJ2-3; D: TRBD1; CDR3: CASSPRDRGPDTQYF; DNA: TGTGCCAGCAGCCCCCGGGACAGGGGGCCAGATACGCAGTATTTT
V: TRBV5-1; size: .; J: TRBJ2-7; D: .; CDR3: CASSLNQRYEQYF; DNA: TGCGCCAGCAGCTTGAACCAGCGCTACGAGCAGTACTTC
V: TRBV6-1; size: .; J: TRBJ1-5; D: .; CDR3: CASKRGASNQPQHF; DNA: TGTGCCAGCAAACGGGGCGCGAGCAATCAGCCCCAGCATTTT
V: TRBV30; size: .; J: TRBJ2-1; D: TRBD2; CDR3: CAWSGSGIEQFF; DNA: TGTGCCTGGAGTGGTAGCGGGATTGAGCAGTTCTTC
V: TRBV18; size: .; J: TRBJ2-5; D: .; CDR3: CASSPLQRAGQETQYF; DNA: TGTGCCAGCTCACCACTTCAGCGGGCGGGGCAAGAGACCCAGTACTTC
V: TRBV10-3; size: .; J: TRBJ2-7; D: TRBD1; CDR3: CAISGTGATYEQYF; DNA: TGTGCCATCAGTGGGACAGGGGCAACCTACGAGCAGTACTTC
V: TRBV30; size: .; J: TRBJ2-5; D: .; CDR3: CAWSIGTPSFEQYF; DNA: TGTGCCTGGAGTATAGGGACCCCTTCGTTTGAGCAGTACTTC
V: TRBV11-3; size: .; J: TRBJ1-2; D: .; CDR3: CASSREGYYGYTF; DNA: TGTGCCAGCAGTAGAGAGGGTTACTATGGCTACACCTTC
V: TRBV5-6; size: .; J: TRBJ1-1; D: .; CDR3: CASRRAGNTEAFF; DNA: TGTGCCAGCAGGCGAGCGGGGAACACTGAAGCTTTCTTT
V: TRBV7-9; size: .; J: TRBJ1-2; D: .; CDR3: CASSNYQGYNYGYTF; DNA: TGTGCCAGCAGCAACTATCAGGGTTATAACTATGGCTACACCTTC
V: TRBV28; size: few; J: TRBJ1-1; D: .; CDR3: CASSPFGRDYRNTEAFF; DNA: TGTGCCAGCAGCCCTTTCGGCAGGGACTATAGGAACACTGAAGCTTTCTTT
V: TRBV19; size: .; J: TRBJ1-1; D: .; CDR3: CASSSPRDTLNTEAFF; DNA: TGTGCCAGTAGTTCACCCCGGGACACCTTGAACACTGAAGCTTTCTTT
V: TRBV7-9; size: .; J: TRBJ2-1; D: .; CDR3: CASSLEPANEQFF; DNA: TGTGCCAGCAGCTTAGAGCCCGCGAATGAGCAGTTCTTC
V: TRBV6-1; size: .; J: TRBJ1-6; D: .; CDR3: CASKIDTTYNSPLHF; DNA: TGTGCCAGCAAGATTGACACTACCTATAATTCACCCCTCCACTTT
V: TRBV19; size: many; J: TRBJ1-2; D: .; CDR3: CASSIDPSFYGYTF; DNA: TGTGCCAGTAGTATCGATCCCAGCTTCTATGGCTACACCTTC
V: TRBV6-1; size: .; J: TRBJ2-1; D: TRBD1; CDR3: CASIKGDSYYNEQFF; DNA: TGTGCCAGCATCAAGGGGGACAGTTACTACAATGAGCAGTTCTTC
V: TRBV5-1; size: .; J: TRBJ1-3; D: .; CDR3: CASSLDRFSGNTIYF; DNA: TGCGCCAGCAGCTTGGACAGGTTCTCTGGAAACACCATATATTTT
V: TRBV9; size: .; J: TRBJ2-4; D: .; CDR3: CASSVEGSTKNIQYF; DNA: TGTGCCAGCAGCGTAGAGGGAAGCACCAAAAACATTCAGTACTTC
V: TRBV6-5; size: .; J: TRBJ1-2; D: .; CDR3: CASSSSRQGYYGYTF; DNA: TGTGCCAGCAGTTCGTCGAGACAAGGTTACTATGGCTACACCTTC
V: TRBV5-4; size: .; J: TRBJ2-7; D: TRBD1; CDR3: CASSSGLTGGSEQYF; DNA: TGTGCCAGCAGCTCGGGATTGACAGGGGGAAGCGAGCAGTACTTC
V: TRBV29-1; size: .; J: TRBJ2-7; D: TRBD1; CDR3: CSVVPDRGSYEQYF; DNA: TGCAGCGTTGTTCCAGACAGGGGCTCCTACGAGCAGTACTTC
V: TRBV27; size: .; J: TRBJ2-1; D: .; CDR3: CASRGVRYLDEQFF; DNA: TGTGCCAGCAGGGGGGTAAGGTACCTCGATGAGCAGTTCTTC
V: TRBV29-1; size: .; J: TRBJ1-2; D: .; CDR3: CSVGDARGYGYTF; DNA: TGCAGCGTTGGGGACGCTCGAGGGTATGGCTACACCTTC
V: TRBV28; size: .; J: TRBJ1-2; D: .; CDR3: CASSFSMAHGTF; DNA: TGTGCCAGCAGTTTTTCAATGGCCCATGGGACCTTC
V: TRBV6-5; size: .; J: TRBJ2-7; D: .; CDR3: CASSRLFGSGNEQYF; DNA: TGTGCCAGCAGTCGGCTGTTTGGGTCGGGCAACGAGCAGTACTTC
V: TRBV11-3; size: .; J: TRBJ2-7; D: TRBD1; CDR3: CASSLDAGGEYEQYF; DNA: TGTGCCAGCAGCTTAGATGCAGGGGGCGAGTACGAGCAGTACTTC
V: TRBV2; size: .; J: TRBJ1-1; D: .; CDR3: CASSEVRGGTEAFF; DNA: TGTGCCAGCAGTGAAGTCCGGGGGGGCACTGAAGCTTTCTTT
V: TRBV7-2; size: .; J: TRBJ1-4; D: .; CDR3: CASSLGGRPYEKLFF; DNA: TGTGCCAGCAGCTTGGGGGGGCGCCCCTATGAAAAACTGTTTTTT
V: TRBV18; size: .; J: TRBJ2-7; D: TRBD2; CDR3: CASSDERGGSYEQYF; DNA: TGTGCCAGCTCCGATGAGCGGGGGGGCTCCTACGAGCAGTACTTC